The sequence of this T cell receptor beta chain was determined in a study of CD8 T cells in Susac syndrome. Reverse transcription of about 0.45 to 1 ug RNA was performed with random hexamers. One entry per CDR3 protein results from TCRdb running MiXCR on the immunoSEQ multiplex PCR reads. The data contain fewer than 150,000 distinct CDR3 sequences, about 94% of them seen just once; the ten biggest clones take up approximately 0.25%. This CDR3 is built from 12 residues. V dropped 4 bases and J dropped 11 bases, with 14 bases sitting between them. The V gene's germline CDR1 is MNHEY and CDR2 SVGEGT. This receptor was identified in a human donor in good health. The material sequenced was CD8+ T cells from PBMCs. The chain couples TRBV6-2 or TRBV6-3 to TRBJ1-1; D is perhaps TRBD1 (6 bases). The CDR3 is CASSSTTGSAFF. CDR3 nucleotides: TGTGCCAGCAGTTCCACAACAGGGTCGGCTTTCTTT.